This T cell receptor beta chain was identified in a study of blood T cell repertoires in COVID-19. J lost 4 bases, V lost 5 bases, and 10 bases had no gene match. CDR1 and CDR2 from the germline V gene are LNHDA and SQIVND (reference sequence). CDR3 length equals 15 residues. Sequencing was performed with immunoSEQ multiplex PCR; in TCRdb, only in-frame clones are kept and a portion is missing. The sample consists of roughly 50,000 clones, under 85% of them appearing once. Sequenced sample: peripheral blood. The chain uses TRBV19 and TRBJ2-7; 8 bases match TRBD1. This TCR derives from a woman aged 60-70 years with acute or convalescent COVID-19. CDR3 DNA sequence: TGTGCCAGTAGTCTGCGGGACAGGAGTTTTTACGAGCAGTACTTC. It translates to CASSLRDRSFYEQYF.